Following are 8 T cell receptor beta chains from one sample sequenced in a study of spatial heterogeneity in lung cancer. Time point reported: sample taken at primary tumor resection. Their antigens remain unidentified. TCRdb analysed the 5' RACE reads with MiXCR anew, one entry per CDR3 protein. The sample shows 20,000 to 25,000 distinct CDR3 sequences, approximately 6.5% of them seen only once. Broader study findings: Mutation counts in tumors were tracked by counts of expanded intratumoral alpha and beta TCRs.

Sequences were derived from lung tumor tissue, sampled at surgery. These receptors were taken from a male donor with early-stage non-small cell lung cancer.

This clonotype was detected ten times or more. The gene calls are TRBV11-2 and TRBJ1-1, with a possible D match to TRBD1 (6 bases). Trimming left V 5 bases short and J 4 bases short, with 20 bases between. This CDR3 spans 16 amino acids. Germline-derived CDR1 and CDR2 are SGHAT and FQNNGV. CDR3 protein: CASSPEGRGRSTEAFF. The CDR3 nucleotides are TGTGCCAGCAGCCCCGAAGGCAGGGGTAGGAGCACTGAAGCTTTCTTT.

This clonotype appeared a few times. The chain carries TRBV2 and TRBJ2-1; 11 nucleotides agree with TRBD2. The V gene's germline CDR1 is SNHLY and CDR2 FYNNEI. This CDR3 is built from 15 residues. With V trimmed by 6 bases and J by 2 bases, 3 bases remained unmatched. CDR3 bases: TGTGCCAGCAGGCTAGCGGGGGGTGCCTACAATGAGCAGTTCTTC. It specifies CASRLAGGAYNEQFF.

In its sample, this clonotype was seen many times. The chain links TRBV7-2 to TRBJ2-1; TRBD2 matches 13 bases. The junction had 7 bases not matched to a gene; V was cut back by 4 bases and J by 7 bases. The germline CDR1 and CDR2 sequences are SGHTA and FQGNSA. The CDR3 has 16 residues. The CDR3 loop is CASSWTSGRGANEQFF. The CDR3 DNA follows: TGTGCCAGCAGCTGGACTAGCGGGAGAGGGGCAAATGAGCAGTTCTTC. The variable domain in full, completed from reference TRBV7-2 and TRBJ2-1, reads GAGVSQSPSNKVTEKGKDVELRCDPISGHTALYWYRQSLGQGLEFLIYFQGNSAPDKSGLPSDRFSAERTGGSVSTLTIQRTQQEDSAVYLCASSWTSGRGANEQFFGPGTRLTVL.

This clonotype was detected ten times or more. The J gene is TRBJ1-1, the V gene TRBV3-1, with D perhaps matching TRBD1 (5 bases). Germline CDR1 LGHDT, CDR2 YNNKEL (reference sequence). This CDR3 contains 14 residues. With 4 bases removed from V and 4 bases from J, the gap between germline ends came to 13 bases. The CDR3 region is CASSRPGGSTEAFF. CDR3 nucleotide sequence: TGTGCCAGCAGCCGCCCCGGGGGAAGCACTGAAGCTTTCTTT.

This clonotype appeared a few times. The rearrangement links TRBV4-3 to TRBJ2-1, with TRBD2 as a possible D gene (5 bases). The CDR3 consists of 16 residues. Trimming cost V 4 bases and J 0 bases, with 13 bases left between them. In germline, CDR1 is LGHNA, CDR2 YSLEER. CDR3 coding DNA: TGCGCCAGCAGCCCATACTTCGGGAACTCCTACAATGAGCAGTTCTTC. This gives the protein CASSPYFGNSYNEQFF.

This clonotype was found many times. The rearrangement links TRBV6-2 or TRBV6-3 to TRBJ2-1; 11 bases match TRBD2. V was clipped by 5 bases and J by 0 bases; unmatched bases: 6. Germline V gives CDR1 MNHEY, CDR2 SVGEGT. There are 17 residues in the CDR3. The CDR3 loop is CASSTISGRASYNEQFF. As DNA, the CDR3 is TGTGCCAGCAGTACAATTAGCGGGAGGGCCTCCTACAATGAGCAGTTCTTC.

This clonotype was observed at least ten times. The chain combines TRBV6-6 with TRBJ2-7; the D is unclear. The germline V gene encodes CDR1 MNHNY and CDR2 SVGAGI (reference sequence). This CDR3 has 13 amino acids. The ends were cut back, 7 bases at V and 2 bases at J, with 12 bases in the middle. The CDR3 region is CASTPGSAYEQYF. The CDR3 coding sequence is TGTGCCAGCACCCCGGGCAGCGCCTACGAGCAGTACTTC.

At least ten counts were recorded for this clonotype. The chain is built from TRBV18 and TRBJ2-5; D is uncertain. Trimming took 0 bases from V and 1 from J, leaving 9 bases between them. The germline V gene has CDR1 KGHSH and CDR2 LQKENI. The CDR3 consists of 15 residues. The CDR3 nucleotides are TGTGCCAGCTCACCACCGGTGAGTGCCCAAGAGACCCAGTACTTC. It is translated as CASSPPVSAQETQYF.